The T cell receptor beta chain under discussion was sequenced for a study of patients and donors after allogeneic stem cell transplantation. V lost 0 bases to trimming and J lost 6 bases; unmatched junction nucleotides: 8. CDR1 is SEHNR and CDR2 is FQNEAQ in the germline V gene (reference sequence). This CDR3 has 16 residues. In its sample, this clonotype was seen a few times. MiXCR was run by TCRdb on the RT-PCR reads, yielding one entry per CDR3 protein. The sample lists 100,000 to 130,000 distinct CDR3 sequences, roughly 37% occurring once. Sequencing was carried out using blood, either unsorted or a sorted T cell fraction (not recorded which). The chain is built from TRBV7-9 and TRBJ2-3, with 8 bases fitting TRBD1. This clonotype was sampled from a human donor who was either an allogeneic HSCT recipient or a stem cell or donor lymphocyte infusion donor (not recorded which). It is not recorded whose cells these are; they may come from a transplant donor. As DNA, the CDR3 is TGTGCCAGCAGCTTAGCCCCAGGGGGCACGGCGGATACGCAGTATTTT. Encoded protein: CASSLAPGGTADTQYF.